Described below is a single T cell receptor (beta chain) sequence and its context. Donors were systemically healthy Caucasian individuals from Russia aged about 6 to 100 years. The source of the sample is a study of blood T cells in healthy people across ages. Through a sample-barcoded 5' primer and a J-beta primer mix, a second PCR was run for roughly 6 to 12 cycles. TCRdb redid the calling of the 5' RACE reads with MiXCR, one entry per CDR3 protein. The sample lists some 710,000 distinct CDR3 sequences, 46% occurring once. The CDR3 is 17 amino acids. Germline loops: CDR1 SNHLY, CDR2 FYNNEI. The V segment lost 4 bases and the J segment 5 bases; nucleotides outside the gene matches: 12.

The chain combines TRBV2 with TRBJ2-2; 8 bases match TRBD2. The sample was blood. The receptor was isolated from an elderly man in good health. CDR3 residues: CASSVKRAGGSTGELFF. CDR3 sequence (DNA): TGTGCCAGCAGTGTTAAAAGGGCGGGAGGTAGTACCGGGGAGCTGTTTTTT.